This note documents a single T cell receptor (beta chain) sequence. The assay was immunoSEQ multiplex PCR, and TCRdb's table has in-frame clones only and misses some. The sample lists 90,000 to 120,000 clones; roughly 90% were seen once. This entry belongs to a study of blood T cell repertoires in COVID-19. The CDR3 extends over 17 amino acids. Per germline, CDR1 MNHEY and CDR2 SMNVEV (reference sequence). J was trimmed by 4 bases and V by 2 bases; bases with no gene match: 11. The source is a man between 40 and 49 years old with active or convalescent COVID-19. Sequencing was done on a sample of peripheral blood. V usage is TRBV27 and J usage is TRBJ2-7; TRBD2 matches 10 bases. The CDR3 loop reads CASSLLLPSGSYYEQYF. CDR3 in DNA: TGTGCCAGCAGTTTACTCCTTCCTAGCGGGAGTTATTACGAGCAGTACTTC.